The present T cell receptor beta chain was sequenced within a study of T cell responses to AZD1222 COVID-19 vaccine. In the case of this clone: The antigen is undetermined.

The V gene lost 5 bases and the J gene lost 4 bases, with 17 bases spanning the gap. This CDR3 has 14 amino acids. Germline V gene lookup returns CDR1 GTSNPN and CDR2 SVGIG (reference sequence). Some clones are missing from TCRdb's copy, which holds only in-frame ones; the method was immunoSEQ multiplex PCR. The sample data list about 140,000 clones. Study outcomes and limitations: Increases in Spike-specific TCR breadth and depth were seen after two AZD1222 doses. Clonal diversity was possibly underestimated, and white British individuals and females predominated among donors. None of the repertoires were sampled until the peak T cell response had passed. Targets within unmutated variant regions were reportedly found for nearly half of spike-specific TCRs.

This clonotype was obtained from an adult in good health. Sequencing input: peripheral blood. The V call is TRBV30, the J call TRBJ1-2, with D unresolved. The CDR3 bases are TGTGCCTGGGCTGGTACAGCGTTGGGCTATGGCTACACCTTC. Protein: CAWAGTALGYGYTF. Using reference TRBV30 and TRBJ1-2 for the parts outside the CDR3, the full variable domain is SQTIHQWPATLVQPVGSPLSLECTVEGTSNPNLYWYRQAAGRGLQLLFYSVGIGQISSEVPQNLSASRPQDRQFILSSKKLLLSDSGFYLCAWAGTALGYGYTFGSGTRLTVV.